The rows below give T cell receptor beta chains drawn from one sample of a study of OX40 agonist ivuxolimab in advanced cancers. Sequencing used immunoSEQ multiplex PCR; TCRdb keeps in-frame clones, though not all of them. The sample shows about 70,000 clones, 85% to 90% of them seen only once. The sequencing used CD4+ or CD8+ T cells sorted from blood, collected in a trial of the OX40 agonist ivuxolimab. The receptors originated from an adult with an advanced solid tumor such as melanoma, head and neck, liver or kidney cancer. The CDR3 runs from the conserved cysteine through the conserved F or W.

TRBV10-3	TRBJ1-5	CAISESGAIAPQHF
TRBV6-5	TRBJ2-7	CAISPGLAYEQYF
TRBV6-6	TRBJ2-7	CASSHRKWAYEQYF
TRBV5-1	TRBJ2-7	CASSLGGQPYEQYF
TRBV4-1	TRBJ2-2	CASRHGRAAAGELFF
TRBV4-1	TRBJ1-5	CASSQRGDSNQPQHF
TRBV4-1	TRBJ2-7	CASSRDDRGRGYEQYF
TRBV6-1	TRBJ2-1	CASSEELISSYNEQFF
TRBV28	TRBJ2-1	CASSGSGMGPQAEQFF
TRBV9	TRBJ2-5	CASSVGASGSLQETQYF
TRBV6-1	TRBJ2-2	CASSIAGGYTGELFF
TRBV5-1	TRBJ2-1	CASTVGHEGVEQFF
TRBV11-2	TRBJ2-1	CASSIDRTTKQFF
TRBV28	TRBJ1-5	CASSLRGKPQHF
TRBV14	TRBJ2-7	CASSPPGQPYEQYF
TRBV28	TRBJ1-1	CASSLLQKTEAFF
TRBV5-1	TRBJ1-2	CASSLGELRTAPYGYTF
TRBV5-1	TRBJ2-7	CASSGLGQRHYEQYF
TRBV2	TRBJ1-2	CASSEAKDRIYGYTF
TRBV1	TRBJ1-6	CTSSLPPSSPLHF
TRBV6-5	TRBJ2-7	CASKRLAGDYEQYF
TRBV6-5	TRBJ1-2	CASRRTGDGYGYTF
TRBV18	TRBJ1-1	CASSPGAEGTEAFF
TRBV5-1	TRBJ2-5	CASSLDAEKMQETQYF
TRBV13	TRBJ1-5	CASSPKRQQPQHF
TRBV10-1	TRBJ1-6	CASQRDFDNSPLHF
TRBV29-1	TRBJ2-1	CSVTPRDLSVGEQFF
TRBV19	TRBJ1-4	CASSNQGGLELFF
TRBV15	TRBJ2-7	CATSPYETGRDEQYF
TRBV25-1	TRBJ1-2	CASSESGVPSSGYTF
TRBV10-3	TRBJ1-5	CAISEGGGGQPQHF
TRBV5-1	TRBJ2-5	CASSLFPGQETQYF
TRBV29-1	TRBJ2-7	CSALRGQQETYEQYF
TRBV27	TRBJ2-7	CASSLVGTDGEQYF
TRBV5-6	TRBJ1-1	CASRPWNREYTEAFF
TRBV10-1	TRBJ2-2	CASSLNTGELFF
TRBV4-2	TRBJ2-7	CASSQRTSGGLGGEQYF
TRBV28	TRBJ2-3	CASSQTGTDTQYF
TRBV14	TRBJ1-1	CASSQDGAGRNTEAFF
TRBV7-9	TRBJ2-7	CASSRHSGRAFEQYF
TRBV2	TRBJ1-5	CASSEWGTLNQPQHF
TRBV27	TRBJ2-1	CASSPPGRGRVADNEQFF
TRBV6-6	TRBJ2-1	CASGGGGNNEQFF
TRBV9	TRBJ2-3	CASSVEPGQGTDTQYF
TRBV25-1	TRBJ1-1	CASSLTHGGTEAFF
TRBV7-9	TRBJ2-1	CASRRQGLAEQFF
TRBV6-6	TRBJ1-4	CASSSPLTWEKLFF
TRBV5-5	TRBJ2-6	CASSLEGYGANVLTF